The 28 T cell receptor beta chains below come from one sample, sequenced in a study of shared clonotypes between healthy human individuals. Some clones are missing from TCRdb's copy, which holds only in-frame ones; the method was immunoSEQ multiplex PCR. The sample includes roughly 700,000 clones, about 92% of them seen just once. Sequenced material: memory CD8+ T cells from PBMCs. As for subset: CD45RO+ cells pooled with CCR7-negative TemRA cells. These receptors all stem from a man aged 18 to 29 in good health. Some clones in this sample may be carry-over from other donors' samples.

About this clone itself: Other DNA sequences from this sample encode an identical CDR3 as well. The rearrangement uses TRBV27 and TRBJ1-4; D possibly corresponds to TRBD1 (6 bases). This CDR3 comprises 14 residues. V lost 3 bases to trimming and J lost 7 bases, with 12 bases between them. The germline gives CDR1 MNHEY, CDR2 SMNVEV (reference sequence). The CDR3 region is CASSFLGAGEKLFF. The CDR3 coding sequence is TGTGCCAGCAGTTTTCTGGGGGCGGGTGAAAAACTGTTTTTT.

A few counts support this clone. Other DNA sequences within the sample encode an identical CDR3. J is TRBJ2-3 and V is TRBV4-3; perhaps D is TRBD1 or TRBD2 (5 bases each). Germline CDR1 reads LGHNA; CDR2 reads YSLEER. The ends were cut back, 4 bases at V and 2 bases at J, with 13 bases in the middle. CDR3 length: 15 amino acids. Here the CDR3 DNA reads TGCGCCAGCAGCCTCACCGGGACCTACACAGATACGCAGTATTTT. The encoded protein is CASSLTGTYTDTQYF.

A single count supports this clone. J is TRBJ2-7 and V is TRBV4-1; 11 nucleotides agree with TRBD2. Germline values: CDR1 MGHRA, CDR2 YSYEKL. CDR3 length: 17 amino acids. V trimming: 1 base; J trimming: 0 bases; junction bases outside the gene matches: 5. The CDR3 loop reads CASSQGLAGYFSYEQYF. As DNA, the CDR3 is TGCGCCAGCAGCCAAGGACTAGCGGGGTATTTCTCCTACGAGCAGTACTTC.

This clone was seen only a few times. This CDR3 reads CASNGRGRAGELFF. The CDR3 DNA reads TGTGCCAGTAACGGACGAGGGAGGGCCGGGGAGCTGTTTTTT. The chain recombines TRBV19 with TRBJ2-2, with 7 bases aligning to TRBD2. Germline CDR1 and CDR2: LNHDA and SQIVND (reference sequence). This CDR3 has 14 amino acids. V lost 7 bases to trimming and J lost 6 bases; unmatched junction nucleotides: 8.

V usage is TRBV27 and J usage is TRBJ2-5, with 12 positions matching TRBD2. Germline V CDR1 and CDR2: MNHEY, SMNVEV (reference sequence). Unmatched junction bases numbered 6, after V lost 5 bases and J lost 5 bases. The CDR3 is made up of 15 amino acids. CDR3 loop: CASSLRLAGVETQYF. The CDR3 DNA reads TGTGCCAGCAGTCTGAGACTAGCGGGAGTTGAGACCCAGTACTTC.

This clone appeared a single time. The chain has TRBV5-1 and TRBJ2-7, with D perhaps given as TRBD1 or TRBD2 (7 bases each). V dropped 2 bases and J dropped 2 bases, with 14 bases sitting between them. Looked up from germline, CDR1 is SGHRS and CDR2 is YFSETQ. This CDR3 region has 15 residues. The CDR3 protein is CASSFTGEGAYEQYF. As DNA, the CDR3 is TGCGCCAGCAGCTTTACAGGGGAGGGAGCCTACGAGCAGTACTTC.

The chain couples TRBV29-1 to TRBJ2-2; D remains unclear. The V end lost 2 bases, the J end lost 8 bases, and 9 bases lay between the germline ends. Per the germline V gene, CDR1 is SQVTM and CDR2 is ANQGSEA. The CDR3 loop spans 12 amino acids. CDR3 nucleotide sequence: TGCAGCGTTGAACCTGCGTCTGGGGAGCTGTTTTTT. This codes for CSVEPASGELFF.

The rearrangement links TRBV11-2 to TRBJ1-6; D is unresolved. V was shortened by 1 base and J by 5 bases, with 21 bases between the two germline ends. The germline V gene has CDR1 SGHAT and CDR2 FQNNGV. The CDR3 is 19 residues long. CDR3 region: CASSLGALWERQNNSPLHF. Written as DNA, the CDR3 is TGTGCCAGCAGCTTAGGGGCCCTCTGGGAAAGGCAAAATAATTCACCCCTCCACTTT.

This chain connects TRBV5-1 to TRBJ1-2; D is uncertain. Germline V gene data show CDR1 as SGHRS and CDR2 as YFSETQ. This CDR3 region has 13 residues. Deletions cut 1 base from V and 4 bases from J, with 8 bases between. CDR3: CASSLPGLYGYTF. The CDR3, as DNA: TGCGCCAGCAGCTTGCCAGGCCTCTATGGCTACACCTTC.

V and J are TRBV6-6 and TRBJ2-7; D might be TRBD2 (5 bases). Germline loops: CDR1 MNHNY, CDR2 SVGAGI (reference sequence). The germline V and J ends were trimmed by 4 bases and 3 bases, with 13 bases remaining between them. CDR3 length: 14 amino acids. The CDR3 protein is CASSWSEDRYEQYF. CDR3 coding DNA: TGTGCCAGCAGTTGGTCGGAGGACCGCTACGAGCAGTACTTC.

The V and J genes are TRBV6-5 and TRBJ2-7; 7 bases are a match to TRBD2. CDR3 length: 16 amino acids. Germline V CDR1 and CDR2: MNHEY, SVGAGI. V lost 2 bases to trimming and J lost 3 bases; unmatched junction nucleotides: 10. CDR3 sequence: CASSYGGRALGYEQYF. The DNA for the CDR3 is TGTGCCAGCAGTTACGGTGGGAGGGCCCTCGGCTACGAGCAGTACTTC.

The chain combines TRBV27 with TRBJ1-4; a weak D match, TRBD1 (5 bases). This CDR3 comprises 14 residues. Germline V gene lookup returns CDR1 MNHEY and CDR2 SMNVEV (reference sequence). V was pared by 4 bases and J by 7 bases, with 13 bases between. Here the CDR3 DNA reads TGTGCCAGCAGTTCCCGACAGCATGGTGAAAAACTGTTTTTT. It yields the protein CASSSRQHGEKLFF.

The chain carries TRBV4-1 and TRBJ2-1; TRBD2 is a possible D gene (6 bases). The CDR3 consists of 16 residues. Per the germline V gene, CDR1 is MGHRA and CDR2 is YSYEKL. Trimming took 0 bases from V and 1 from J, leaving 10 bases between them. The CDR3, as DNA: TGCGCCAGCAGCCAAGAATTGACTAGGTCCTACAATGAGCAGTTCTTC. Protein sequence: CASSQELTRSYNEQFF.

This sequence joins TRBV7-7 and TRBJ2-7; D is possibly TRBD1 or TRBD2 (5 bases each). Germline assignment: CDR1 SSHAT and CDR2 FNYEAQ (reference sequence). V shed 5 bases and J shed 3 bases, with 14 bases lying between them. The CDR3 loop spans 14 amino acids. The CDR3 loop reads CASSQGTGNYEQYF. In DNA, the CDR3 is TGTGCCAGCAGCCAAGGGACGGGAAACTACGAGCAGTACTTC.

V usage is TRBV29-1 and J usage is TRBJ2-5, with TRBD2 as a possible D gene (6 bases). The CDR3 loop spans 15 amino acids. CDR1 and CDR2 from the germline V gene are SQVTM and ANQGSEA. V gave up 7 bases and J gave up 1 base, with 19 bases separating them. The CDR3 is CSARGNAYLQETQYF. In nucleotides, the CDR3 is TGCAGCGCTCGCGGGAACGCGTACCTCCAAGAGACCCAGTACTTC. Supplemented by reference TRBV29-1 and TRBJ2-5, the full variable domain reads SAVISQKPSRDICQRGTSLTIQCQVDSQVTMMFWYRQQPGQSLTLIATANQGSEATYESGFVIDKFPISRPNLTFSTLTVSNMSPEDSSIYLCSARGNAYLQETQYFGPGTRLLVL.

V usage is TRBV9 and J usage is TRBJ1-1; no clear D gene. The V gene lost 1 base and the J gene lost 1 base, with 5 bases spanning the gap. The CDR3 contains 13 residues. CDR1 is SGDLS and CDR2 is YYNGEE in the germline V gene. The CDR3, as DNA: TGTGCCAGCAGCGTAACAGCGAACACTGAAGCTTTCTTT. It encodes CASSVTANTEAFF.

V is TRBV19 and J is TRBJ1-1, with 7 positions matching TRBD1. Looked up from germline, CDR1 is LNHDA and CDR2 is SQIVND (reference sequence). V gave up 1 base and J gave up 5 bases; unmatched junction bases: 4. The CDR3 extends over 14 amino acids. CDR3 sequence: CASSIAGGVTEAFF. CDR3 nucleotide sequence: TGTGCCAGTAGTATAGCAGGGGGTGTAACTGAAGCTTTCTTT.

This chain uses TRBV4-2 with TRBJ2-7; 9 bases fit TRBD2. CDR1 and CDR2 (germline): LGHNA, YNFKEQ. This CDR3 is built from 18 residues. V trimming: 1 base; J trimming: 3 bases; junction bases outside the gene matches: 13. The CDR3 loop reads CASSQVVSLAGSFYEQYF. CDR3 sequence (DNA): TGTGCCAGCAGCCAAGTGGTCTCCCTAGCGGGGAGTTTCTACGAGCAGTACTTC.

The rearrangement links TRBV11-3 to TRBJ2-6; D may be TRBD2 (6 bases). The CDR3 totals 16 residues. CDR1 SGHNT and CDR2 YENEEA come from the germline V gene. V shed 5 bases and J shed 5 bases, with 16 bases lying between them. In DNA form, the CDR3 reads TGTGCCAGCAGCCGAAGTAACCGCGGGAGGGCCAACGTCCTGACTTTC. It encodes CASSRSNRGRANVLTF.

The chain uses TRBV7-8 and TRBJ2-1; a weak D match, TRBD2 (5 bases). The CDR3 has 15 amino acids. Germline V lookup: CDR1 SGHVS, CDR2 FQNEAQ. V lost 4 bases and J 4 bases, leaving 14 bases between the germline ends. The CDR3 DNA sequence: TGTGCCAGCAGCTACAGCGGAAGTTCATACAATGAGCAGTTCTTC. This translates into CASSYSGSSYNEQFF.

V usage is TRBV13 and J usage is TRBJ2-1; 8 nucleotides agree with TRBD2. The CDR3 contains 17 residues. Germline CDR1 and CDR2: PRHDT and FYEKMQ (reference sequence). V lost 4 bases and J lost 4; bases outside the gene matches: 12. CDR3 in DNA: TGTGCCAGCAGCTCCCGGGAGGGGGTTATAAGGTACAATGAGCAGTTCTTC. Its translation is CASSSREGVIRYNEQFF.

This clone was observed a single time. CDR3 loop: CASSNRGLSGNTIYF. CDR3 DNA: TGTGCCAGCAGCAACAGGGGGCTATCTGGAAACACCATATATTTT. The chain has TRBV7-8 and TRBJ1-3; 9 bases fit TRBD1. This CDR3 spans 15 amino acids. After removal of 5 bases from V and 1 base from J, the junction contained 3 bases not matched to a gene. From germline, CDR1 is SGHVS and CDR2 FQNEAQ.

The V call is TRBV19, the J call TRBJ2-7; unclear D gene. Trimming cost V 4 bases and J 2 bases, with 18 bases left between them. The CDR3 totals 16 residues. In germline, CDR1 is LNHDA, CDR2 SQIVND (reference sequence). Written as DNA, the CDR3 is TGTGCCAGTAGTACTACCGGGTCCCAAGCACCCTACGAGCAGTACTTC. Translation: CASSTTGSQAPYEQYF.

The chain has TRBV6-1 and TRBJ2-7; D uncertain. V was shortened by 1 base and J by 2 bases, with 9 bases between the two germline ends. The CDR3 sequence is 14 residues long. CDR1 and CDR2 (germline): MNHNS, SASEGT. The CDR3 reads CASSEEADTYEQYF. CDR3 sequence (DNA): TGTGCCAGCAGTGAAGAGGCAGATACCTACGAGCAGTACTTC.

The chain is built from TRBV5-5 and TRBJ2-7; D perhaps matches TRBD2 (5 bases). The CDR3 length is 15 residues. Trimming took off 4 bases at V and 3 bases at J, with 17 bases between the two ends. CDR1 is SGHKS, CDR2 YYEKEE, per germline (reference sequence). CDR3 in DNA: TGTGCCAGCAGCCCGGACGGGGTGTCTCGCTACGAGCAGTACTTC. This gives the protein CASSPDGVSRYEQYF.

The V and J genes are TRBV7-9 and TRBJ2-7; either TRBD1 or TRBD2 may fit D (5 bases each). The CDR3 is made up of 14 amino acids. Germline CDR1 is SEHNR and CDR2 is FQNEAQ (reference sequence). Trimming took off 0 bases at V and 5 bases at J, with 11 bases between the two ends. Here the CDR3 reads CASSLAGTLHEQYF. The CDR3, as DNA: TGTGCCAGCAGCTTAGCCGGGACCCTCCACGAGCAGTACTTC.

The chain carries TRBV19 and TRBJ1-4; D gene ambiguous. The CDR3 is 13 residues long. Looked up from germline, CDR1 is LNHDA and CDR2 is SQIVND (reference sequence). The V and J ends lost 6 bases and 4 bases respectively, with 9 bases between them. CDR3: CASRQWDNEKLFF. The CDR3 coding sequence is TGTGCCAGTAGGCAGTGGGATAATGAAAAACTGTTTTTT.

The chain has TRBV28 and TRBJ2-2; D is uncertain. CDR1 is MDHEN, CDR2 SYDVKM, per germline. This CDR3 comprises 14 residues. V was shortened by 2 bases and J by 4 bases, with 8 bases between the two germline ends. This chain's CDR3 is CASSLNSITGELFF. In nucleotides, the CDR3 is TGTGCCAGCAGTTTAAACAGCATCACCGGGGAGCTGTTTTTT.